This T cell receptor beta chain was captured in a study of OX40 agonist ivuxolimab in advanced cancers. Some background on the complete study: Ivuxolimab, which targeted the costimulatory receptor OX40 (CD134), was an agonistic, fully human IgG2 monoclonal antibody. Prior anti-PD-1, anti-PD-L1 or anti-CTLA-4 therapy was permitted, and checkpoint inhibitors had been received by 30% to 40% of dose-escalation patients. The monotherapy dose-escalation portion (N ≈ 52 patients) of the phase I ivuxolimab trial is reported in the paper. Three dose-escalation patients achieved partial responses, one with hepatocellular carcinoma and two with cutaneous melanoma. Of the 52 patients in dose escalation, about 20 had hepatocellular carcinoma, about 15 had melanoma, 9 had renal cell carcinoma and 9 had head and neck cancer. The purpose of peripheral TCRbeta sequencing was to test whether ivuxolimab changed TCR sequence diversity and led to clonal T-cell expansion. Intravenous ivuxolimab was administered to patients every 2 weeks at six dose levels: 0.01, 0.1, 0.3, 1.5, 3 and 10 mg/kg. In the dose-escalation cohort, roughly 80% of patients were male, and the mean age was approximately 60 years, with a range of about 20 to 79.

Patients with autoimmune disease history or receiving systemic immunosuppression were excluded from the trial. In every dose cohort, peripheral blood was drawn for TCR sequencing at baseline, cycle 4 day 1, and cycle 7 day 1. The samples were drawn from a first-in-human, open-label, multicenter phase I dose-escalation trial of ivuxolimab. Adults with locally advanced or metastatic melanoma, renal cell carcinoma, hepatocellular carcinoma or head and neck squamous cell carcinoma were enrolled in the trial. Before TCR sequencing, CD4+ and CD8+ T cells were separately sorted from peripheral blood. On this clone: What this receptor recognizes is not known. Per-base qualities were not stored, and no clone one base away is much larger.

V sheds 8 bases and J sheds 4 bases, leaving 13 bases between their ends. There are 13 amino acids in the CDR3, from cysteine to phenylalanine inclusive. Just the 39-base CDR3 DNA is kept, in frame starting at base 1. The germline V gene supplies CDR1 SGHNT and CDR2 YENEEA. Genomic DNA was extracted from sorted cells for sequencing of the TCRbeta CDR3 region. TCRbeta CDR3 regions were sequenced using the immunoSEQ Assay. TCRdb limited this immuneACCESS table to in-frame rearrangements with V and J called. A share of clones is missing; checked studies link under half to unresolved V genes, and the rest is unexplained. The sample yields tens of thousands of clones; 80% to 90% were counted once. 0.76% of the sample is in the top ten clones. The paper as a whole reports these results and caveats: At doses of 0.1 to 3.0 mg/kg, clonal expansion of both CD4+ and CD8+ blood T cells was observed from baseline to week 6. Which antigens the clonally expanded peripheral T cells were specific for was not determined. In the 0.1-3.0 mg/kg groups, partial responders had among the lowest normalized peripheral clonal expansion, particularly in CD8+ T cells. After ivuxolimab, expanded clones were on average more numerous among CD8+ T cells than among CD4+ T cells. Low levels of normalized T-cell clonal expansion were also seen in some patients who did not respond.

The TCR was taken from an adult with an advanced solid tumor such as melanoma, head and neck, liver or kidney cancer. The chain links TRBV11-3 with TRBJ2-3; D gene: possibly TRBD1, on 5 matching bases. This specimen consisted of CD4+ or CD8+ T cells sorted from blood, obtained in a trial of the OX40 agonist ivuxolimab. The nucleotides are TGTGCCAGCTCCACCAGGGTTCCAGATACGCAGTATTTT. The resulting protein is CASSTRVPDTQYF.